Many counts were recorded for the clone carrying this TCR beta chain. Its antigen is undetermined. The investigators amplified TCR beta CDR3 regions from RNA transcripts. The HTBI primer set was used in a first-round RT-PCR of the TCR CDR3. TCRdb used MiXCR to reprocess the multiplex PCR reads, holding one entry per CDR3 protein. Of about 260,000 distinct CDR3 sequences in the sample, under 30% were seen once. The record originates from a study of T cells in Graves' hyperthyroidism and ophthalmopathy. The study's findings and limits: Expanded thyroid clonotypes (above 0.001) were mostly also found in blood.

The sequencing input was blood. The source of this sequence is a middle-aged man with Graves' hyperthyroidism that later progressed to Graves' ophthalmopathy.

The CDR3 coding sequence is TGTGCCAGCAGTTCAAGGACTAGCGGGAGGAGGACAGATACGCAGTATTTT. Translated, it gives CASSSRTSGRRTDTQYF. V usage is TRBV27 and J usage is TRBJ2-3, with TRBD2 matching over 14 bases. CDR1 and CDR2 from the germline V gene are MNHEY and SMNVEV (reference sequence). CDR3 length equals 17 residues. The junction had 6 bases not matched to a gene; V was cut back by 4 bases and J by 3 bases.